This T cell receptor (beta chain) was found in a study of CD8 T cells in Susac syndrome (dated 2019 in TCRdb). Regarding the research as a whole: Among the sequenced Susac syndrome patients, more than five had clinically active disease and about eight were in clinical remission. At the time of blood withdrawal, Susac syndrome patients were either therapy-naive, taking corticosteroids (with some also receiving IVIg), or on IVIg alone. Repertoire sequencing was used to test whether CD8+ T cell activation and differentiation in Susac syndrome was antigen driven.

Peripheral blood CD8+ and CD4+ T cells from healthy donors, Susac syndrome patients and multiple sclerosis patients were profiled by high-throughput TCR beta sequencing. Recently defined diagnostic criteria for definite or probable disease were met by the Susac syndrome patients. Bulk CD8+ and CD4+ T cells were purified magnetically by negative isolation, whereas CD8+ TEMRA cells were enriched by FACS. Blood was drawn into EDTA tubes, processed within 24 hours, and PBMCs were isolated by density gradient centrifugation. PBMCs intended for TCR sequencing were cryopreserved in liquid nitrogen and were subsequently thawed in a 37 degrees C water bath. A purity of at least 90% was achieved for sorted or isolated CD4+, CD8+ and CD8+ TEMRA cells. Study-wide conclusions, independent of this receptor: The study acknowledged that relatively few individuals were included in the TCR sequencing and HLA analysis. In patients with Susac syndrome, the CD4+ T cell repertoire showed no detectable clonal expansion.

The germline V and J ends show losses of 4 bases and 9 bases respectively, and no gene match explains 6 bases of the junction. From cysteine to phenylalanine, the CDR3 is 13 amino acids long. Only the CDR3 DNA is retained, 39 bases long and in frame from the first base. The CDR1 and CDR2 encoded by the germline V gene are SQVTM and ANQGSEA. RNA was extracted with the RNeasy kit and roughly 0.5 to 1 ug was reverse transcribed using random hexamers. TCR beta CDR3 regions were amplified with the immunoSEQ multiplex PCR assay covering 54 Vbeta and 13 Jbeta segments. Bias from PCR amplification was corrected by using a synthetic template baseline for primer optimization and for computational correction. Regarding the original processing steps: Reads were annotated to V, D and J genes per IMGT and analyzed with immunoSEQ Analyzer, keeping only productive sequences. Clonality was computed as one minus Shannon entropy normalized by log2 of the number of productive unique sequences. Public and private clones were assessed among the 100 most prevalent clones of each patient and control. Susac-specific clones were defined as absent from healthy and MS cohorts, 1052 published viral clones and other ImmuneACCESS disease sequences. TCRdb passed the public sequencing reads through fastp at Q25 and MiXCR, retaining productive beta sequences. Duplicate CDR3 protein sequences are folded into a single record with the most common DNA and genes. V and J calls and clone size were set by TCRdb, not the authors. For this sample the table gives 150,000 to 180,000 distinct CDR3 sequences, of which approximately 95% were detected only once. The ten largest clones take up around 0.15% of the sample.

Turning to this clonotype: What antigen it recognizes has not been identified. Per-nucleotide qualities are absent, and no much larger clonotype sits a single base away.

The clonotype comes from a human donor with Susac syndrome. The receptor chain draws on TRBV29-1 and TRBJ2-1; a stretch of 10 junction bases matches TRBD2. Specimen: CD4+ T cells from PBMCs. The CDR3 region reads CSVGSSGGTEQFF. The nucleotide sequence is given as TGCAGCGTTGGGAGTAGCGGGGGGACTGAGCAGTTCTTC.